The entry that follows covers one TCR beta chain sequence. Its target is not known. The data derive from a study of cytomegalovirus exposure and HLA in healthy donors. Sequenced by immunoSEQ multiplex PCR; TCRdb stores in-frame clones only, minus some. The table lists tens of thousands of clones, around 90% of them singletons, with roughly 2.1% in the top ten. This CDR3 region has 14 residues. Germline CDR1 and CDR2: SGHRS and YFSETQ. V lost 4 bases, J lost 0 bases, and 10 bases lay in between. Findings of the study overall: Confirmation was obtained in vitro that three CMV-associated chains are specific for CMV antigens. First-cohort TCR clusters tended to co-occur in the 130 or so validation repertoires, a later analysis found. Approximately 160 TCR beta chains were listed as cytomegalovirus-associated.

The sequencing sample was made of PBMCs. This receptor was obtained from a man aged 25-45 years in good health and CMV-seronegative. The chain carries TRBV5-1 and TRBJ1-1; D may be TRBD1 (5 bases). The CDR3 is CASSGTLLNTEAFF. The CDR3 nucleotides read TGCGCCAGCAGCGGGACTCTCTTGAACACTGAAGCTTTCTTT.